These 9 T cell receptor beta chains came from one sample sequenced in a study of blood T cells in healthy people across ages. Sample-barcoded 5' priming and a J-beta primer mix drove a second PCR of about 6 to 11 cycles. Each CDR3 protein gets one entry after TCRdb re-called the 5' RACE reads with MiXCR. The table includes roughly 800,000 distinct CDR3 sequences, about 55% detected once. The sample was blood. The source is an elderly man in good health.

This sequence joins TRBV27 and TRBJ2-1, with D hard to call. Germline CDR1 is MNHEY and CDR2 is SMNVEV (reference sequence). V lost 6 bases to trimming and J lost 8 bases, with 23 bases between them. The CDR3 totals 16 residues. Written as DNA, the CDR3 is TGTGCCAGCAGCCCGAAGGAAACCCTGAAAACCGATGAGCAGTTCTTC. This encodes CASSPKETLKTDEQFF.

This clonotype was counted between two and nine times. The rearrangement joins TRBV12-3 or TRBV12-4 to TRBJ2-3; D is perhaps TRBD1 (6 bases). V was pared by 6 bases and J by 14 bases, with 21 bases between. This CDR3 has 13 amino acids. CDR3 nucleotides: TGTGCCAGCAGCCCCAGGGGATTCCGATACGCGTATTTT. This gives the protein CASSPRGFRYAYF.

This rearrangement joins TRBV30 to TRBJ2-7; TRBD1 is a possible D gene (6 bases). Trimming took off 3 bases at V and 6 bases at J, with 24 bases between the two ends. The CDR3 extends over 16 amino acids. CDR1 is GTSNPN, CDR2 SVGIG, per germline (reference sequence). The CDR3 bases are TGTGCCTGGAGCTTAGATTCCGGGACAAGGTCCCTCGAGCAGTACTTC. It encodes CAWSLDSGTRSLEQYF. Combining the CDR3 with reference TRBV30 and TRBJ2-7 gives the whole variable domain SQTIHQWPATLVQPVGSPLSLECTVEGTSNPNLYWYRQAAGRGLQLLFYSVGIGQISSEVPQNLSASRPQDRQFILSSKKLLLSDSGFYLCAWSLDSGTRSLEQYFGPGTRLTVT.

The chain is built from TRBV12-3 or TRBV12-4 and TRBJ2-5; 7 nucleotides line up with TRBD1. J was trimmed by 3 bases and V by 3 bases; bases with no gene match: 10. This CDR3 is 16 amino acids long. The chain's CDR3 is CASSLGDRSGEETQYF. The CDR3 nucleotides are TGTGCCAGCAGTTTGGGGGACAGATCGGGCGAAGAGACCCAGTACTTC.

This clonotype has a handful of counts. The chain employs TRBV4-2 and TRBJ2-4; D may be TRBD1 or TRBD2 (5 bases each). Between the trimmed V and J ends, which lost 2 bases and 0 bases, there was a span of 11 bases. The CDR3 sequence is 16 residues long. Germline lookup yields CDR1 LGHNA and CDR2 YNFKEQ. CDR3 DNA sequence: TGTGCCAGCAGCCAAAGGGACGGCCTAGCCAAAAACATTCAGTACTTC. The encoded protein is CASSQRDGLAKNIQYF.

In this sample, this clonotype turned up a few times. The chain has TRBV3-1 and TRBJ2-5; no clear D gene. This CDR3 has 12 residues. Germline V gives CDR1 LGHDT, CDR2 YNNKEL (reference sequence). Trimming cost V 4 bases and J 5 bases, with 8 bases left between them. The CDR3 DNA sequence: TGTGCCAGCAGCCGCGTGGGTGAGACCCAGTACTTC. This encodes CASSRVGETQYF.

The rearrangement uses TRBV27 and TRBJ1-1, with D unresolved. In germline, CDR1 is MNHEY, CDR2 SMNVEV (reference sequence). The CDR3 length is 14 residues. V lost 2 bases, J lost 0 bases, and 7 bases lay in between. CDR3 amino acids: CASSLRLMNTEAFF. In nucleotides, the CDR3 is TGTGCCAGCAGTTTAAGGCTGATGAACACTGAAGCTTTCTTT.

This rearrangement joins TRBV28 to TRBJ2-7; possibly TRBD2 for D (5 bases). V dropped 8 bases and J dropped 4 bases, with 18 bases sitting between them. Germline CDR1 is MDHEN and CDR2 is SYDVKM. The CDR3 has 14 residues. The CDR3 protein is CASGITGLEYEQYF. In DNA form, the CDR3 reads TGTGCCAGCGGCATCACGGGGTTGGAATACGAGCAGTACTTC. Looking up the rest from reference TRBV28 and TRBJ2-7 gives the full variable domain: DVKVTQSSRYLVKRTGEKVFLECVQDMDHENMFWYRQDPGLGLRLIYFSYDVKMKEKGDIPEGYSVSREKKERFSLILESASTNQTSMYLCASGITGLEYEQYFGPGTRLTVT.

The V call is TRBV2, the J call TRBJ2-1; 13 nucleotides align to TRBD2. Near its end, the DNA agrees better with TRBJ2-7, so the J call may be wrong. CDR1 is SNHLY, CDR2 FYNNEI, per germline. CDR3 length equals 17 residues. As DNA, the CDR3 is TGTGCCAGCAGGGAGACTAGCGGGAGGCGGTCCTACAATGAGCAGTACTTC. Translated: CASRETSGRRSYNEQYF.